This T cell receptor beta chain was sequenced in a study of blood T cell repertoires in COVID-19 (TCRdb year 2020). As for the study more broadly: Samples covering the acute and convalescent phases of COVID-19 were provided by collaborators in the United States, Italy and Spain. The prospective study material was composed of cDNA or gDNA derived from T cells, B-cell-depleted T cells, or PBMCs. Where available, HLA class I and class II types were obtained from metadata supplied by the sample provider rather than from assay-based typing. The dataset comprised deeply sampled blood TCRbeta repertoires from subjects exposed to, actively infected with, or recovered from COVID-19. Nearly every sample came with metadata listing a de-identified subject ID, COVID-19 status, age in years and sex. A freely available public database, intended as a resource for researchers studying the immune response to SARS-CoV-2, is where the repertoires were released. The samples were drawn from the first 160 participants of the ongoing ImmuneRACE study and from 1,254 subjects provided by 6 global collaborators.

CDR3 length: 11 amino acids, cysteine to phenylalanine. Kept here is only the CDR3 DNA, which spans 33 bases and is read in frame from base 1. The junction carries 14 bases between V and J, which are trimmed by 10 bases and 8 bases respectively. CDR1 SNHLY and CDR2 FYNNEI are derived from the germline V gene. Overall results and qualifications from the work: How much clinical and demographic metadata was included differed by source and by participant, and the metadata was provided uncurated.

TCRbeta CDR3 regions were amplified from genomic DNA using the immunoSEQ Assay, a bias-controlled multiplex PCR. Processing in the source paper ran as follows. Within the assay, amplification of reference gene primers was used to estimate how many nucleated cells each sample contained. Sequence reads were collapsed and filtered to measure the absolute abundance of every unique TCRbeta CDR3 rearrangement. For each sample, productive Simpson clonality was calculated by taking the square root of Simpson's diversity index across productive rearrangements. Sourced from immuneACCESS, this table was stored by TCRdb with only in-frame sequences that have V and J called. A share of the clones is absent; for the studies checked, an unresolved V gene accounts for under half, and the remainder has no known explanation. That table gives V, J and clone size, and the DNA gave D and trimming. The sample table holds under 300,000 clones, of which about 90% were seen once. The top ten hold 1.9% of the sample.

Participants in the prospective study were aged roughly 18 to 95 years, lived in some 24 United States geographic areas, and enrolled through a virtual design. To assign participants to cohorts, the prospective study relied on clinical history that participants themselves reported in a screening survey and a study questionnaire. ImmuneRACE Cohort 3 recovered participants were defined by two consecutive negative NP/OP PCR tests, healthcare professional clearance, or symptom resolution. In the prospective study, mobile phlebotomists collected whole blood, serum and a nasopharyngeal or oropharyngeal swab from each participant. Over a roughly two-month period, participants in the prospective study had the option of providing additional blood draws and questionnaires. Blood samples from the prospective study were shipped frozen or at room temperature prior to DNA extraction. Remarks on this clone: This receptor's antigen is unknown. Qualities for individual bases were not recorded, and no much larger clone is one base off.

The chain uses TRBV2 and TRBJ1-2, with no reliable assignment of the D segment. Sequenced material: PBMCs or T cells enriched from blood (not recorded which). This sequence was found in a woman aged 18-29 years who had recovered from COVID-19. The DNA is TGTGCCACGGGGTACGCGCGGGGCTACACCTTC. Translated, this is CATGYARGYTF.